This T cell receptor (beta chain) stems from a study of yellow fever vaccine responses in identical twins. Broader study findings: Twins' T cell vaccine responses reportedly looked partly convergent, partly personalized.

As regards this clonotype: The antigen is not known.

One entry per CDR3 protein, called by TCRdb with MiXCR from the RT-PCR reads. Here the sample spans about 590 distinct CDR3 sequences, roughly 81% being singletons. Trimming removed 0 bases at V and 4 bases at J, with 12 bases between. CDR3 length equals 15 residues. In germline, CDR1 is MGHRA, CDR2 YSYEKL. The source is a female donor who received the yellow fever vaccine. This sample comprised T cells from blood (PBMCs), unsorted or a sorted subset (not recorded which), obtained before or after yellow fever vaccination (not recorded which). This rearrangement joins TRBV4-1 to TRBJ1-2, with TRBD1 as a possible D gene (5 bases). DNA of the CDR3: TGCGCCAGCAGCCAAGATTGGGGGGGGACCTATGGCTACACCTTC. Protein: CASSQDWGGTYGYTF.